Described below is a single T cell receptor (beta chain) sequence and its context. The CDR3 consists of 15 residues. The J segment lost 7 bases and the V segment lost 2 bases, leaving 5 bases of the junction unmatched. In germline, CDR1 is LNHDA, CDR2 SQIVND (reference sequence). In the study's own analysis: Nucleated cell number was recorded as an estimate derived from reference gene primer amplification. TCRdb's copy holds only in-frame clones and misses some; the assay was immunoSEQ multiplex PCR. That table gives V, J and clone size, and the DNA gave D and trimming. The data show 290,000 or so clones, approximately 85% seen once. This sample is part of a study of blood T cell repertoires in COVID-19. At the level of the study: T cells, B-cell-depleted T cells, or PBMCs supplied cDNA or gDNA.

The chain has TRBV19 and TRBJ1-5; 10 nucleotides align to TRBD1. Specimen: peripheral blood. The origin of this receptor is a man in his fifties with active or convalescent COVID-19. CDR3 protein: CASSITRDRGQPQHF. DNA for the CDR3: TGTGCCAGTAGTATAACTCGGGACAGGGGCCAGCCCCAGCATTTT.